This entry features one TCR beta chain sequence. Its antigen is still unknown. These data are taken from a study of blood T cells in healthy people across ages. About 10 milliliters of peripheral blood were drawn from each donor into EDTA-treated tubes. The total RNA that was extracted per sample amounted to at least 5.5 micrograms. Then a second PCR, running roughly 7 to 12 cycles, was carried out with a sample-barcoded 5' primer and a J-beta primer mix. One entry per CDR3 protein results from TCRdb running MiXCR on the 5' RACE reads. The sample records more than 1.4 million distinct CDR3 sequences, 42% being singletons. The germline V and J ends were trimmed by 1 base and 5 bases, with 14 bases remaining between them. The germline V gene encodes CDR1 MGHRA and CDR2 YSYEKL. CDR3 size: 15 residues. Study-wide findings and caveats: Expanded clonotype changes were possibly confounded by unknown donor CMV status.

The rearrangement uses TRBV4-1 and TRBJ2-5; D is possibly TRBD2 (5 bases). The sequence was obtained from a woman aged 18-29 years in good health. What was sequenced was blood. Here the CDR3 reads CASSQARTSEETQYF. In DNA, the CDR3 is TGCGCCAGCAGCCAAGCCAGAACTAGTGAGGAGACCCAGTACTTC.